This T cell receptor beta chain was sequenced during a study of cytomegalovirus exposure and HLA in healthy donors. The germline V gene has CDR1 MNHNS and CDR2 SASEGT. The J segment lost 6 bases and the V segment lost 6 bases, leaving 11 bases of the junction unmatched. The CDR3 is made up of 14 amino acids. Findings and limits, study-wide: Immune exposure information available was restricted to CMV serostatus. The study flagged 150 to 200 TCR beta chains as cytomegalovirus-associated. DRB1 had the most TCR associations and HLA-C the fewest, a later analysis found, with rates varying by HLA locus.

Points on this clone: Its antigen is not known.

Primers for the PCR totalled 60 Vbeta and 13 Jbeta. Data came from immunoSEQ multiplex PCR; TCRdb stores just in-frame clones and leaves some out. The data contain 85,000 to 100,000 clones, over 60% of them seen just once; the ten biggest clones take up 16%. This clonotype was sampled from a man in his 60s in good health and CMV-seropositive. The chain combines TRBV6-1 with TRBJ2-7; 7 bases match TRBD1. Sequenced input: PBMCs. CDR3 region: CASSKQGSPFEQYF. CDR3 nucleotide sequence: TGTGCCAGCAGCAAACAGGGGTCCCCATTCGAGCAGTACTTC.